Listed below are T cell receptor beta chains from one sample, sequenced in a study of OX40 agonist ivuxolimab in advanced cancers. Generated by immunoSEQ multiplex PCR, the TCRdb table keeps only in-frame clones and is missing some. The repertoire holds 85,000 to 100,000 clones, with roughly 90% as singletons. The material sequenced was CD4+ or CD8+ T cells sorted from blood, taken in a trial of the OX40 agonist ivuxolimab. The receptors stem from an adult with an advanced solid tumor such as melanoma, head and neck, liver or kidney cancer. Both conserved end residues are trimmed from each CDR3. The order of the fields is CDR3 protein, CDR3 length, V gene, clone size, J gene. Clone sizes are given selectively: once, few, many, or a class where the clone is expanded.

CDR3: ASSLGQGLYGYT
length: 12
V: TRBV2
size: NA
J: TRBJ1-2

CDR3: ASTYGDRGDYEQY
length: 13
V: TRBV6-6
size: NA
J: TRBJ2-7

CDR3: ASSFRGGGPDSWKQF
length: 15
V: TRBV28
size: once
J: TRBJ2-1

CDR3: ATSRRTSGRMGLRRELF
length: 17
V: TRBV15
size: NA
J: TRBJ2-2

CDR3: ASRSSPGFSEQY
length: 12
V: TRBV19
size: NA
J: TRBJ2-7

CDR3: ASSTGTKTEAF
length: 11
V: TRBV2
size: NA
J: TRBJ1-1

CDR3: ASSHDVAGVGEQY
length: 13
V: TRBV5-4
size: NA
J: TRBJ2-7

CDR3: ASSPRDEQY
length: 9
V: TRBV7-2
size: NA
J: TRBJ2-7

CDR3: ASSSSWGQGQETQY
length: 14
V: TRBV7-8
size: NA
J: TRBJ2-5

CDR3: ASTRMGGNTIY
length: 11
V: TRBV6-5
size: NA
J: TRBJ1-3

CDR3: ASSSPGLSDVVEQY
length: 14
V: TRBV7-8
size: NA
J: TRBJ2-7

CDR3: AISDWDKNQETQY
length: 13
V: TRBV10-3
size: NA
J: TRBJ2-5

CDR3: ASSEAFGTRNEQF
length: 13
V: TRBV6-1
size: NA
J: TRBJ2-1

CDR3: ASSHLTAAYNEQF
length: 13
V: TRBV4-1
size: NA
J: TRBJ2-1

CDR3: ASSLDLAGSTDTQY
length: 14
V: TRBV5-1
size: NA
J: TRBJ2-3

CDR3: ASSSSIDQPQH
length: 11
V: TRBV9
size: NA
J: TRBJ1-5

CDR3: ASGFPSAREDSYSSNQPQH
length: 19
V: TRBV12-5
size: NA
J: TRBJ1-5

CDR3: ASSQDPQGATGELF
length: 14
V: TRBV4-2
size: NA
J: TRBJ2-2

CDR3: SVVGRGSVEETQY
length: 13
V: TRBV29-1
size: NA
J: TRBJ2-5

CDR3: ASSYSGTGTYEQY
length: 13
V: TRBV6-6
size: once
J: TRBJ2-7

CDR3: ASSLLAGGPYEQY
length: 13
V: TRBV7-3
size: NA
J: TRBJ2-7

CDR3: ASSSPGTGSYNEQF
length: 14
V: TRBV28
size: NA
J: TRBJ2-1

CDR3: ASSLEAGVSTGELF
length: 14
V: TRBV5-1
size: NA
J: TRBJ2-2

CDR3: ASSRDRDTDTQY
length: 12
V: TRBV7-2
size: NA
J: TRBJ2-3